The 22 T cell receptor beta chains listed next were all sequenced from one sample in a study of CD8 T cells in Susac syndrome. With random hexamers, reverse transcription was performed on about 0.5 to 1 ug of RNA. TCRdb analysed the immunoSEQ multiplex PCR reads with MiXCR anew, one entry per CDR3 protein. The table lists hundreds of thousands of distinct CDR3 sequences, 89% of them singletons. Specimen: CD8+ T cells from PBMCs. Receptors originate from a human donor with multiple sclerosis.

The gene calls are TRBV6-6 and TRBJ1-1; possibly TRBD1 for D (5 bases). Trimming shortened V by 2 bases and J by 6 bases, and 19 bases separated the two germline ends. CDR1 and CDR2 (germline): MNHNY, SVGAGI (reference sequence). CDR3 length equals 16 residues. This chain's CDR3 is CASSYTATGGMAEAFF. The CDR3, as DNA: TGTGCCAGCAGTTACACCGCCACAGGAGGGATGGCTGAAGCTTTCTTT.

This clonotype was seen a handful of times. The junction does not match germline at one end; this may be a read error. This chain links TRBV4-3 with TRBJ2-1; TRBD2 matches at 15 bases. The germline V gene has CDR1 LGHNA and CDR2 YSLEER. The CDR3 length is 17 residues. The CDR3 DNA reads TGTGCCAGTAGCAGGGGACTAGCGGGGGGAGCTTACAATGAGCAGTTCTTC. This gives the protein CASSRGLAGGAYNEQFF.

The rearrangement links TRBV29-1 to TRBJ2-2; TRBD1 is a possible D gene (5 bases). The CDR3 runs 13 residues. Between the trimmed V and J ends, which lost 7 bases and 6 bases, there was a span of 15 bases. Per germline, CDR1 SQVTM and CDR2 ANQGSEA. CDR3 DNA sequence: TGCAGCGCCGCAGGGCCCGGCGCCGGGGAGCTGTTTTTT. It encodes CSAAGPGAGELFF.

The V call is TRBV19, the J call TRBJ2-7; D call uncertain. V was trimmed by 3 bases and J by 3 bases, leaving 9 bases between them. CDR1 and CDR2 from the germline V gene are LNHDA and SQIVND (reference sequence). This CDR3 is built from 13 residues. The CDR3 loop reads CASSMITGYEQYF. The CDR3, as DNA: TGTGCCAGTAGTATGATTACGGGCTACGAGCAGTACTTC.

In its sample, this clonotype was seen once. The chain carries TRBV9 and TRBJ1-2; 7 bases line up with TRBD1. Trimming cost V 3 bases and J 8 bases; bases outside gene matches: 13. This CDR3 comprises 15 residues. Looked up from germline, CDR1 is SGDLS and CDR2 is YYNGEE. The DNA for the CDR3 is TGTGCCAGCAGCGGAAGTTTTACAGGGGTGGTAGGCTACACCTTC. It yields the protein CASSGSFTGVVGYTF.

This clonotype was recorded a few times. This rearrangement joins TRBV6-1 to TRBJ1-5, with 7 bases lining up with TRBD1. V lost 6 bases to trimming and J lost 9 bases; unmatched junction nucleotides: 8. Germline CDR1 reads MNHNS; CDR2 reads SASEGT. The CDR3 loop spans 13 amino acids. CDR3 sequence reads: CASSPTAGGPQHF. The CDR3 DNA reads TGTGCCAGCAGCCCCACGGCAGGGGGGCCCCAGCATTTT.

This chain connects TRBV6-1 to TRBJ2-3, with D possibly being TRBD2 (5 bases). Deletions cut 1 base from V and 4 bases from J, with 15 bases between. Per germline, CDR1 MNHNS and CDR2 SASEGT. CDR3 length: 16 residues. The CDR3 sequence is CASSEGPSRPPDTQYF. The CDR3 region has the DNA TGTGCCAGCAGTGAAGGGCCTAGCAGACCCCCAGATACGCAGTATTTT.

The chain links TRBV11-1 to TRBJ1-3, with a possible D match to TRBD1 (6 bases). CDR3 size: 21 residues. The V gene lost 2 bases and the J gene lost 0 bases, with 26 bases spanning the gap. Per the germline V gene, CDR1 is SGHAT and CDR2 is FQDESV (reference sequence). The CDR3 coding sequence is TGTGCCAGCAGCTTAACTATTCGGATGGGGACACAGGGCCGCTCTGGAAACACCATATATTTT. As protein: CASSLTIRMGTQGRSGNTIYF.

V and J are TRBV13 and TRBJ2-1; 8 bases are shared with TRBD2. The germline V gene has CDR1 PRHDT and CDR2 FYEKMQ (reference sequence). The length of the CDR3 is 15 residues. Trimming took 4 bases from V and 2 from J; bases not matched to a gene: 4. This chain's CDR3 is CASSYGRATYNEQFF. The CDR3 DNA reads TGTGCCAGCAGCTACGGGAGGGCCACCTACAATGAGCAGTTCTTC.

The chain combines TRBV6-1 with TRBJ2-1; D may match TRBD1 or TRBD2 (5 bases each). Trimming shortened V by 7 bases and J by 2 bases, and 15 bases separated the two germline ends. CDR3 length: 15 residues. CDR1 and CDR2 from the germline V gene are MNHNS and SASEGT. The CDR3 protein is CASNTGTSTYNEQFF. CDR3 DNA: TGTGCCAGCAACACCGGGACCTCTACCTACAATGAGCAGTTCTTC.

V gene TRBV5-1 combines with J gene TRBJ2-1; no firm D call. V lost 0 bases and J lost 0, with 10 bases in between. This CDR3 region has 16 residues. The germline CDR1 and CDR2 sequences are SGHRS and YFSETQ. The CDR3 DNA reads TGCGCCAGCAGCTTGGAGATTTTAGGCTCCTACAATGAGCAGTTCTTC. This encodes CASSLEILGSYNEQFF.

This chain uses TRBV4-1 with TRBJ1-2; 10 nucleotides line up with TRBD1. The germline V gene has CDR1 MGHRA and CDR2 YSYEKL. The trim removed 3 bases at V and 7 bases at J, leaving 2 bases unmatched. The CDR3 runs 13 residues. This CDR3 reads CASSQTGGSGYTF. As DNA, the CDR3 is TGCGCCAGCAGCCAGACAGGGGGCTCTGGCTACACCTTC.

The CDR3, as DNA: TGTGCCACCAGTGACCCTTCGCAGCCGGGGTATGAGCAGTTCTTC. This encodes CATSDPSQPGYEQFF. This rearrangement joins TRBV24-1 to TRBJ2-1, with D tentatively TRBD2 (5 bases). CDR1 is KGHDR, CDR2 SFDVKD, per germline. The CDR3 is 15 residues long. V dropped 4 bases and J dropped 8 bases, with 17 bases sitting between them.

The rearrangement links TRBV18 to TRBJ2-1; the D gene is possibly TRBD1 (5 bases). V lost 1 base, J lost 5 bases, and 9 bases lay in between. The CDR3 has 14 residues. The germline gives CDR1 KGHSH, CDR2 LQKENI. CDR3 DNA: TGTGCCAGCTCACCACAGGGGATCAACAATGAGCAGTTCTTC. The encoded protein is CASSPQGINNEQFF.

The rearrangement links TRBV27 to TRBJ1-4; 7 nucleotides align to TRBD1. After removal of 6 bases from V and 4 bases from J, the junction contained 5 bases not matched to a gene. The CDR3 is 14 residues long. Per germline, CDR1 MNHEY and CDR2 SMNVEV (reference sequence). The CDR3 DNA is TGTGCCAGCAGGGACAGGCCCTATAATGAAAAACTGTTTTTT. Amino acid sequence: CASRDRPYNEKLFF.

The J gene is TRBJ2-1, the V gene TRBV9; D is undetermined. The V and J ends lost 0 bases and 6 bases respectively, with 4 bases between them. CDR1 SGDLS and CDR2 YYNGEE come from the germline V gene. The CDR3 spans 12 residues. The CDR3 sequence is CASSVGINEQFF. The CDR3 DNA reads as TGTGCCAGCAGCGTAGGTATCAATGAGCAGTTCTTC.

This clonotype was seen only a few times. The rearrangement uses TRBV6-5 and TRBJ1-5; D remains ambiguous. Trimming left V 2 bases short and J 6 bases short, with 14 bases between. The CDR3 is 15 residues long. CDR1 is MNHEY, CDR2 SVGAGI, per germline. CDR3 DNA sequence: TGTGCCAGCAGTTACGGAGCAGATCTCGGTCAGCCCCAGCATTTT. Protein: CASSYGADLGQPQHF.

DNA for the CDR3: TGTGCCAGCAGTCCCCACAAACAGGGGACTACCTACGAGCAGTACTTC. This sequence encodes CASSPHKQGTTYEQYF. This chain links TRBV27 with TRBJ2-7; perhaps D is TRBD1 or TRBD2 (7 bases each). Trimming took 5 bases from V and 2 from J, leaving 19 bases between them. The germline CDR1 and CDR2 sequences are MNHEY and SMNVEV (reference sequence). The CDR3 consists of 16 residues.

On this clonotype itself: The germline gene is not matched at one end of the junction; a read error may be the cause. The chain couples TRBV9 to TRBJ2-1; 9 nucleotides line up with TRBD2. CDR1 is SGDLS, CDR2 YYNGEE, per germline. CDR3 length: 15 amino acids. CDR3 bases: TGTGCCAGCAGCCTAGCGGGACTTTCCTCCAATGAGCAGTTCTTC. Protein: CASSLAGLSSNEQFF. The full variable domain, completed using reference TRBV9 and TRBJ2-1, is DSGVTQTPKHLITATGQRVTLRCSPRSGDLSVYWYQQSLDQGLQFLIQYYNGEERAKGNILERFSAQQFPDLHSELNLSSLELGDSALYFCASSLAGLSSNEQFFGPGTRLTVL.

The chain links TRBV7-9 to TRBJ2-7; TRBD1 matches at 10 bases. CDR1 is SEHNR, CDR2 FQNEAQ, per germline (reference sequence). The ends lost 5 bases at V and 7 bases at J; junction bases unmatched: 11. This CDR3 comprises 15 residues. Here the CDR3 DNA reads TGTGCCAGCAGCATACTATCCGGGACAGGGGTTGAGCAGTACTTC. As protein: CASSILSGTGVEQYF.

This rearrangement joins TRBV27 to TRBJ1-2, with D hard to call. CDR1 and CDR2 from the germline V gene are MNHEY and SMNVEV (reference sequence). V shed 7 bases and J shed 5 bases, with 14 bases lying between them. This CDR3 region has 13 residues. CDR3 nucleotide sequence: TGTGCCAGCAAAAAGCCGGCCCAATATGGCTACACCTTC. Residues: CASKKPAQYGYTF.

The chain joins TRBV15 to TRBJ2-7; 9 bases line up with TRBD1. CDR1 LNHNV and CDR2 YYDKDF come from the germline V gene (reference sequence). The trim removed 4 bases at V and 5 bases at J, leaving 9 bases unmatched. The CDR3 consists of 15 residues. CDR3 sequence: CATSNRTGDIDEQYF. CDR3 bases: TGTGCCACCAGCAATCGGACAGGGGATATTGACGAGCAGTACTTC.